This record covers a single TCR beta chain. Its antigen is undetermined. The data are from a study of cytomegalovirus exposure and HLA in healthy donors. Findings of the study overall: Researchers had no immune exposure information except CMV serostatus available. Among the most significant clusters, several appeared linked to common viral pathogens in a later analysis. Usually a TCR sequence was rare, but some public TCRs were found in many donors. An Asian-associated ancestry cluster reportedly showed fewer N-insertions than the roughly 600-donor mean in a later analysis.

The PCR was carried out with 60 Vbeta primers and 13 Jbeta primers. Data came from immunoSEQ multiplex PCR; TCRdb stores just in-frame clones and leaves some out. The sample lists approximately 100,000 clones; approximately 70% were seen once. Germline V gives CDR1 MGHRA, CDR2 YSYEKL. V lost 0 bases and J 8 bases, leaving 19 bases between the germline ends. There are 16 residues in the CDR3. The sequence was collected from a woman between 65 and 79 years old in good health and CMV-seropositive. The rearrangement uses TRBV4-1 and TRBJ1-2; weak D call: TRBD1 (5 bases). Sequenced input: PBMCs. This CDR3 is CASSQDWGGALGGYTF. The CDR3 region has the DNA TGCGCCAGCAGCCAAGATTGGGGTGGGGCCCTAGGAGGCTACACCTTC.